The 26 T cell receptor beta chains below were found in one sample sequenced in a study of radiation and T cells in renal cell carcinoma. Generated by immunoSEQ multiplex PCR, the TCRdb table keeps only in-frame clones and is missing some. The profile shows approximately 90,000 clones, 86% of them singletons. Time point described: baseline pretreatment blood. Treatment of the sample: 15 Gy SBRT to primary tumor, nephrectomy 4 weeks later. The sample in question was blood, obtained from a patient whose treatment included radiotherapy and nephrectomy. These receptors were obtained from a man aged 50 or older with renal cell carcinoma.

Here the CDR3 DNA reads TGTGCCAGCAGCTTGGGGACTAACCAAGAGACCCAGTACTTC. Amino acid sequence: CASSLGTNQETQYF. The rearrangement uses TRBV5-4 and TRBJ2-5, with TRBD2 as a possible D gene (6 bases). Per the germline V gene, CDR1 is SGHNT and CDR2 is YYREEE (reference sequence). The V end was cut by 0 bases, the J end by 0 bases, with 6 bases between. CDR3 length: 14 amino acids.

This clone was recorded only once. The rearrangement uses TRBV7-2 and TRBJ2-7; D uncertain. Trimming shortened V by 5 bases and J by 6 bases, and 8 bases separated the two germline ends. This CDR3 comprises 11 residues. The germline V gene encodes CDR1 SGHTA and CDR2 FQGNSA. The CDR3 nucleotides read TGTGCCAGCAGCCCCTCCATCGAGCAGTACTTC. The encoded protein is CASSPSIEQYF.

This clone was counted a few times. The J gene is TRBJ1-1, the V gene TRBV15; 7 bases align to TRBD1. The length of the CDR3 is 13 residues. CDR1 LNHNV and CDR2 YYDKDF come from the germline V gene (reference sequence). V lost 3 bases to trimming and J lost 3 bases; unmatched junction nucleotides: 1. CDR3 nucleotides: TGTGCCACCAGCAGTACAGGGGACACTGAAGCTTTCTTT. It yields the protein CATSSTGDTEAFF.

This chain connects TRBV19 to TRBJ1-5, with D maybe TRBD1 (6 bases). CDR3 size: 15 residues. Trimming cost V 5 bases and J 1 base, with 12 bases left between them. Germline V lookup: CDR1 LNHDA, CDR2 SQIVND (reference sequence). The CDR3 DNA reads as TGTGCCAGTAGTTTGACGGACAGAAGCAATCAGCCCCAGCATTTT. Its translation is CASSLTDRSNQPQHF.

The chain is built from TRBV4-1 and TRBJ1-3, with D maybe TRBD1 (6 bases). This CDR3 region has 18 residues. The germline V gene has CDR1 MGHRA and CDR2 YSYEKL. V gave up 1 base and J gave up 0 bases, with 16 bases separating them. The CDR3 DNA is TGCGCCAGCAGCCAAGTTGGGGTCAGGGGATACTCTGGAAACACCATATATTTT. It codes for CASSQVGVRGYSGNTIYF.

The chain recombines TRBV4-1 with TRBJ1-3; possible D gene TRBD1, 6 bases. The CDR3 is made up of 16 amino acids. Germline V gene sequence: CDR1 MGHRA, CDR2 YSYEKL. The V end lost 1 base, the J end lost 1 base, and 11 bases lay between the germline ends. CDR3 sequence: CASSQAWGASGNTIYF. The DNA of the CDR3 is TGCGCCAGCAGCCAAGCGTGGGGGGCTTCTGGAAACACCATATATTTT.

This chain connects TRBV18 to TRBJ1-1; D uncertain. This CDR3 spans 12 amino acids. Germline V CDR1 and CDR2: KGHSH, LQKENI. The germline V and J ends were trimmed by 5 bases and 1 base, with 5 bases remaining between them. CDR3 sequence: CASSTTNTEAFF. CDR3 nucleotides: TGTGCCAGCTCAACGACGAACACTGAAGCTTTCTTT.

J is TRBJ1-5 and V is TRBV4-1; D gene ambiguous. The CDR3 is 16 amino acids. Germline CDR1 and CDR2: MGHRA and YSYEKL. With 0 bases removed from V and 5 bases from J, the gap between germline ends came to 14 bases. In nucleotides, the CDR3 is TGCGCCAGCAGCCAAGATGCTGGGCAGTGGGATCAGCCCCAGCATTTT. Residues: CASSQDAGQWDQPQHF.

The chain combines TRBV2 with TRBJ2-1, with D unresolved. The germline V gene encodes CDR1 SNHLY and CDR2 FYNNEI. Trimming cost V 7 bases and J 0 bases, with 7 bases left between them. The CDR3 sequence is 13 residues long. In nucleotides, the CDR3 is TGTGCCAGCATGGATAGCTCCTACAATGAGCAGTTCTTC. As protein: CASMDSSYNEQFF.

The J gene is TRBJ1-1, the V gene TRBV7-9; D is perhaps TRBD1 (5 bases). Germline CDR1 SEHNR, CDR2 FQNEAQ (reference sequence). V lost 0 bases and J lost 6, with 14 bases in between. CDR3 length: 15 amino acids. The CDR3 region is CASSLANTGVSEAFF. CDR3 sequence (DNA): TGTGCCAGCAGCTTAGCAAATACGGGGGTTTCTGAAGCTTTCTTT.

CDR3 region: CASSELNARSEQYF. As DNA, the CDR3 is TGTGCCAGCAGTGAACTGAATGCTCGAAGCGAGCAGTACTTC. This chain uses TRBV6-1 with TRBJ2-7; D uncertain. The CDR3 has 14 residues. From germline, CDR1 is MNHNS and CDR2 SASEGT. V lost 2 bases and J 6 bases, leaving 14 bases between the germline ends.

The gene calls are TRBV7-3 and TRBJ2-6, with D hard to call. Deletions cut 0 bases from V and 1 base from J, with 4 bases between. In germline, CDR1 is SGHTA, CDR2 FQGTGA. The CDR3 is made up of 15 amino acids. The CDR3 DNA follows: TGTGCCAGCAGCTTAACGGGTTCTGGGGCCAACGTCCTGACTTTC. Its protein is CASSLTGSGANVLTF.

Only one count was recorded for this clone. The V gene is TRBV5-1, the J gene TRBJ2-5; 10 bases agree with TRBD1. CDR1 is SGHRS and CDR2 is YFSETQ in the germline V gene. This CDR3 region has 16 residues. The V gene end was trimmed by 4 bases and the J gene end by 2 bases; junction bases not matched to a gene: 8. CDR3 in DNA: TGCGCCAGCAGCCGCTCGGGGACAGGGGTACAAGAGACCCAGTACTTC. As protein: CASSRSGTGVQETQYF.

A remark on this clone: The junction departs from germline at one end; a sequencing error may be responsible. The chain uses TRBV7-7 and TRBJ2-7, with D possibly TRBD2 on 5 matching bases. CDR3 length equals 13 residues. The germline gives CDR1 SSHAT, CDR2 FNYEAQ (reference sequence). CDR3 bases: TGTGCTAGCAGCCCGGGGAATTCCTACGAGCAGTACTTC. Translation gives CASSPGNSYEQYF.

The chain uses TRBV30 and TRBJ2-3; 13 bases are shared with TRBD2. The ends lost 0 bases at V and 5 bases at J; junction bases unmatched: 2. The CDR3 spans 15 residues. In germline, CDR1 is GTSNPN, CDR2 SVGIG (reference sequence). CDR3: CAWSVLAGGLDTQYF. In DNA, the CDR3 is TGTGCCTGGAGTGTACTAGCGGGGGGGTTAGATACGCAGTATTTT.

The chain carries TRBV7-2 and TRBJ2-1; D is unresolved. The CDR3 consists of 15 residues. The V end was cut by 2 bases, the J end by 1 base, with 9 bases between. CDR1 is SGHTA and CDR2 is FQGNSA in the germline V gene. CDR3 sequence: CASSLIGPSYNEQFF. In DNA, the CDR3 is TGTGCCAGCAGCTTAATCGGGCCTTCCTACAATGAGCAGTTCTTC.

The CDR3 loop reads CASSLSGRGSHHGEQFF. CDR3 DNA sequence: TGTGCCAGCAGCTTGTCGGGCAGGGGATCTCACCACGGTGAGCAGTTCTTC. This chain connects TRBV5-5 to TRBJ2-1; maybe TRBD1 (6 bases). With 1 base removed from V and 9 bases from J, the gap between germline ends came to 23 bases. The CDR3 spans 17 residues. Germline lookup yields CDR1 SGHKS and CDR2 YYEKEE (reference sequence).

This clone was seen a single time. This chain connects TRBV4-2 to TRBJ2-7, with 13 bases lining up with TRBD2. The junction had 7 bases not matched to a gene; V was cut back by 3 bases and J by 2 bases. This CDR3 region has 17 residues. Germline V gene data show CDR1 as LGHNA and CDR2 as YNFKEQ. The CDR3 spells CASSQVRGTSGAYEQYF. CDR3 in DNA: TGTGCCAGCAGCCAGGTCCGCGGGACTAGCGGGGCCTACGAGCAGTACTTC.

CDR3 in amino acids: CASSVGASGYNEQFF. In nucleotides, the CDR3 is TGTGCCAGCAGCGTAGGGGCTAGCGGGTACAATGAGCAGTTCTTC. The chain has TRBV9 and TRBJ2-1, with TRBD2 identical over 8 bases. From germline, CDR1 is SGDLS and CDR2 YYNGEE. This CDR3 is 15 amino acids long. Trimming removed 0 bases from V and 4 bases from J; junction bases left unmatched: 3.

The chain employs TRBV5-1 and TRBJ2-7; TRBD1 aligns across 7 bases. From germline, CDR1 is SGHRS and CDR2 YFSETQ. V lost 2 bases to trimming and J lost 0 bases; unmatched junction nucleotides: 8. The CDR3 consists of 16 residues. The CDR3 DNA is TGCGCCAGCAGCTTATCCGGGACAGACTTCTCCTACGAGCAGTACTTC. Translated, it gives CASSLSGTDFSYEQYF.

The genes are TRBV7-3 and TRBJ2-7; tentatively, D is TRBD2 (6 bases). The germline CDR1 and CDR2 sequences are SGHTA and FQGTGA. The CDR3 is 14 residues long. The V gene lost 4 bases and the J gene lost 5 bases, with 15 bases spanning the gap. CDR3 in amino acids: CASSSMSSADEQYF. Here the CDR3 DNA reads TGTGCCAGCAGCTCAATGTCTAGCGCGGACGAGCAGTACTTC.

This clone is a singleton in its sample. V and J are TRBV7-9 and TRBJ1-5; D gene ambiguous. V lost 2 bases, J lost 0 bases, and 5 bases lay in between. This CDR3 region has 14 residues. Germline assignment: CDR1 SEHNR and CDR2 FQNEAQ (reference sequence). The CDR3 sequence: CASSLIDSNQPQHF. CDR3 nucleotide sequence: TGTGCCAGCAGCTTAATAGATAGCAATCAGCCCCAGCATTTT.

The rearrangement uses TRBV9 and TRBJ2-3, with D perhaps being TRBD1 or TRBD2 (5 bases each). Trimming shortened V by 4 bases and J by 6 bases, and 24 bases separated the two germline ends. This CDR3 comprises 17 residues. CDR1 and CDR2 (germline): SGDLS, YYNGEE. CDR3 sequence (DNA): TGTGCCAGCAGCCCACCCGATCGGGGACCCGGAGACGATACGCAGTATTTT. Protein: CASSPPDRGPGDDTQYF.

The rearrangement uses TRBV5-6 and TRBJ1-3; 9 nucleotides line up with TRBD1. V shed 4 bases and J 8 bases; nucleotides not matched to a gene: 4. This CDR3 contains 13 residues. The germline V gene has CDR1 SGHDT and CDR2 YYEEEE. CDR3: CASSRGQGYTIYF. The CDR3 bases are TGTGCCAGCAGCCGGGGACAGGGCTACACCATATATTTT.

CDR3 bases: TGTGCCAGCAGGGGACAGGGGCAGGCTGAAGCTTTCTTT. Translation: CASRGQGQAEAFF. This sequence joins TRBV27 and TRBJ1-1, with 10 positions matching TRBD1. After removal of 6 bases from V and 6 bases from J, the junction contained 4 bases not matched to a gene. Germline V gives CDR1 MNHEY, CDR2 SMNVEV (reference sequence). This CDR3 contains 13 residues.

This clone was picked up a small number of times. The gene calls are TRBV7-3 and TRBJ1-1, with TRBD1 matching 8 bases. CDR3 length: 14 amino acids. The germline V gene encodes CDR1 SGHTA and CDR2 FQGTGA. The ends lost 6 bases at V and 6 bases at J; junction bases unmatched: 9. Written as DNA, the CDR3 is TGTGCCAGCAGTATACAGGGGGGTGATGCTGAAGCTTTCTTT. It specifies CASSIQGGDAEAFF.